One and the same sample provided the 13 T cell receptor beta chains below, sequenced in a study of T cell repertoires in cytomegalovirus infection. TCRdb fed the reads into MiXCR, producing one record per CDR3 protein. The data show about 46,000 distinct CDR3 sequences, 20% to 25% seen once. No antigen has been assigned to these receptors. Sequencing was carried out using PBMCs, sequenced either directly or after in vitro stimulation (not recorded which). The receptors were gathered from a human donor in good health (CMV status not recorded). Some clones in this sample may be carry-over from other donors' samples.

The chain carries TRBV2 and TRBJ2-1; the match to TRBD2 covers 12 bases. J gave up 10 bases and V 7 bases, and 11 bases lay outside the gene matches. Per the germline V gene, CDR1 is SNHLY and CDR2 is FYNNEI. This CDR3 region has 15 residues. The CDR3 is CASIKASGGAGEQFF. The DNA for the CDR3 is TGTGCCAGCATTAAGGCTAGCGGGGGGGCTGGGGAGCAGTTCTTC.

This clonotype has ten or more counts. The V and J genes are TRBV7-2 and TRBJ2-1; D call uncertain. The V end was cut by 0 bases, the J end by 6 bases, with 6 bases between. Germline CDR1 and CDR2: SGHTA and FQGNSA. The CDR3 extends over 13 amino acids. For the CDR3, the DNA is TGTGCCAGCAGCTTAGCCGTCCCCAATGAGCAGTTCTTC. This gives the protein CASSLAVPNEQFF.

The table lists this clonotype with a few counts. The rearrangement links TRBV6-6 to TRBJ2-7; D is perhaps TRBD1 (5 bases). The CDR3 extends over 14 amino acids. V was clipped by 0 bases and J by 3 bases, with 9 bases between them. Germline CDR1 and CDR2: MNHNY and SVGAGI (reference sequence). CDR3: CASSYSAGHYEQYF. DNA for the CDR3: TGTGCCAGCAGTTACTCGGCAGGGCACTACGAGCAGTACTTC.

This clonotype showed up many times. This rearrangement joins TRBV28 to TRBJ2-5; D is ambiguous. The length of the CDR3 is 13 residues. V shed 2 bases and J shed 5 bases, with 9 bases lying between them. Germline-derived CDR1 and CDR2 are MDHEN and SYDVKM. The CDR3, as DNA: TGTGCCAGCAGTTTAGTGGACGGGGAGACCCAGTACTTC. Translated: CASSLVDGETQYF.

This clonotype has only a few counts. The V and J genes are TRBV5-1 and TRBJ1-5, with D perhaps TRBD1 (6 bases). V lost 9 bases to trimming and J lost 6 bases, with 16 bases between them. The CDR3 contains 13 residues. Germline V gene data show CDR1 as SGHRS and CDR2 as YFSETQ. The CDR3 loop reads CATGRGGGQPQHF. CDR3 coding DNA: TGCGCCACGGGTCGAGGGGGAGGTCAGCCCCAGCATTTT.

This clonotype was counted ten times or more. This chain connects TRBV7-4 to TRBJ1-3; TRBD1 aligns across 7 bases. V was pared by 4 bases and J by 0 bases, with 6 bases of the junction left unmatched. Germline V gene sequence: CDR1 SGHVT, CDR2 SQSDAQ. This CDR3 comprises 16 residues. The CDR3 nucleotides read TGTGCCAGCAGCTCCCGGGACAGTTACTCTGGAAACACCATATATTTT. Translating it yields CASSSRDSYSGNTIYF.

This clonotype was seen a few times. This chain uses TRBV20-1 with TRBJ2-7, with 10 bases identical to TRBD2. Trimming took 5 bases from V and 2 from J; bases not matched to a gene: 3. The CDR3 extends over 13 amino acids. CDR1 is DFQATT and CDR2 is SNEGSKA in the germline V gene (reference sequence). The CDR3 DNA reads as TGCAGTGCTGGTAGCGGGGGGACCTACGAGCAGTACTTC. Amino acid sequence: CSAGSGGTYEQYF.

This chain links TRBV15 with TRBJ2-5; no firm D call. Germline CDR1 LNHNV, CDR2 YYDKDF (reference sequence). V dropped 3 bases and J dropped 5 bases, with 7 bases sitting between them. The CDR3 totals 12 residues. CDR3 bases: TGTGCCACCAGCAGCGTGAGGGAGACCCAGTACTTC. Residues: CATSSVRETQYF.

This clonotype is classed as medium-sized. The chain is built from TRBV7-2 and TRBJ2-3; maybe TRBD2 (6 bases). CDR3 size: 14 residues. The germline V and J ends were trimmed by 5 bases and 2 bases, with 11 bases remaining between them. Germline CDR1 and CDR2: SGHTA and FQGNSA. The CDR3 nucleotides read TGTGCCAGCAGCCGGGGACTTATCACAGATACGCAGTATTTT. Its translation is CASSRGLITDTQYF.

This clonotype was recorded at least ten times. The gene calls are TRBV19 and TRBJ1-5; D uncertain. Between the trimmed V and J ends, which lost 0 bases and 2 bases, there was a span of 8 bases. The CDR3 consists of 15 residues. The germline V gene has CDR1 LNHDA and CDR2 SQIVND (reference sequence). The CDR3: CASSIDPQGNQPQHF. In DNA, the CDR3 is TGTGCCAGTAGTATAGATCCCCAGGGCAATCAGCCCCAGCATTTT.

This clonotype was observed at least ten times. This chain connects TRBV7-2 to TRBJ1-1; no clear D. V was shortened by 4 bases and J by 4 bases, with 13 bases between the two germline ends. The CDR3 has 14 amino acids. Per germline, CDR1 SGHTA and CDR2 FQGNSA. CDR3 sequence (DNA): TGTGCCAGCAGCTCCTCGGCGGCCAGCACTGAAGCTTTCTTT. Its translation is CASSSSAASTEAFF.

This clonotype was picked up many times. The chain combines TRBV2 with TRBJ2-3, with 16 positions matching TRBD2. After removal of 3 bases from V and 14 bases from J, the junction contained 5 bases not matched to a gene. This CDR3 comprises 14 residues. Germline V lookup: CDR1 SNHLY, CDR2 FYNNEI. The CDR3 region has the DNA TGTGCCAGCAGTGACATGGGACTAGCGGGGGGGCGGTATTTT. Amino acid sequence: CASSDMGLAGGRYF.

The chain joins TRBV5-1 to TRBJ2-7; D not certain. The germline V and J ends were trimmed by 0 bases and 7 bases, with 14 bases remaining between them. Germline V gene data show CDR1 as SGHRS and CDR2 as YFSETQ. This CDR3 has 14 residues. The CDR3 DNA is TGCGCCAGCAGCTTGGAACCCCCGGTGCGGGAGCAGTACTTC. As protein: CASSLEPPVREQYF.